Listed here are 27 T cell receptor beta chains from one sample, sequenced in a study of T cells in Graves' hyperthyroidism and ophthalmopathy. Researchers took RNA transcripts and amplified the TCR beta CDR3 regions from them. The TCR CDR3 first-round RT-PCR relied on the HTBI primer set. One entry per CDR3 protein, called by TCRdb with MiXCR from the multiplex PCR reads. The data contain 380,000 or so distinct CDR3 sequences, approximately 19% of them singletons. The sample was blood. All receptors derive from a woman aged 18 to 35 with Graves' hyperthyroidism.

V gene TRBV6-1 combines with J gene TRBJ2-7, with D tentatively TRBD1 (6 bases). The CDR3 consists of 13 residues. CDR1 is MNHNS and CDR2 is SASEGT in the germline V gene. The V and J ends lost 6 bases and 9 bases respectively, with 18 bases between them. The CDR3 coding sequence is TGTGCCAGCAGACGGGACACCTCTCAAGTGCAGTACTTC. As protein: CASRRDTSQVQYF.

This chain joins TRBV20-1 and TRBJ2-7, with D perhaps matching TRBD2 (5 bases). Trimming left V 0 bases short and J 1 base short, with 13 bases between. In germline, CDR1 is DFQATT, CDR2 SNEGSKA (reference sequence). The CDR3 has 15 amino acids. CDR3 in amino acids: CSARDFIRGSYEQYF. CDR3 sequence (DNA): TGCAGTGCTAGAGACTTCATCCGGGGATCCTACGAGCAGTACTTC.

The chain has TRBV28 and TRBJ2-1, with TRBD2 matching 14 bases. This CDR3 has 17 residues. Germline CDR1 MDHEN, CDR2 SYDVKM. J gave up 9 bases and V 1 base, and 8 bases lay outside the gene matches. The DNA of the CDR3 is TGTGCCAGCAGTTTATTTAGACTAGCGGGGGGGTTTGGTGAGCAGTTCTTC. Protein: CASSLFRLAGGFGEQFF.

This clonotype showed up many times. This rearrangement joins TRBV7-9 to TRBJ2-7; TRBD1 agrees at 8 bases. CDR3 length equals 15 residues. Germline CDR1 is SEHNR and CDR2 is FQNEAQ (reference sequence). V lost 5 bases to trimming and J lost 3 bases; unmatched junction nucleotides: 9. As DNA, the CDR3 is TGTGCCAGCAGCAGCACGTCGGGACAGGTCTACGAGCAGTACTTC. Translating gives CASSSTSGQVYEQYF.

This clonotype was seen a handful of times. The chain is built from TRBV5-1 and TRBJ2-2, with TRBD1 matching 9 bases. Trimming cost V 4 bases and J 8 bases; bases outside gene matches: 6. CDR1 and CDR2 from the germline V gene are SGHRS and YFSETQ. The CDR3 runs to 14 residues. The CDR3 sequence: CASSLTGGEGELFF. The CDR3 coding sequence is TGCGCCAGCAGCCTGACAGGGGGAGAGGGGGAGCTGTTTTTT.

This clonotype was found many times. CDR3 residues: CASSPVRDTNSYEQYF. The CDR3 DNA follows: TGCGCCAGCAGCCCTGTCCGGGACACGAACTCCTACGAGCAGTACTTC. The J gene is TRBJ2-7, the V gene TRBV5-1; weak D call: TRBD1 (6 bases). V lost 4 bases, J lost 0 bases, and 17 bases lay in between. CDR3 length: 16 amino acids. Germline CDR1 reads SGHRS; CDR2 reads YFSETQ.

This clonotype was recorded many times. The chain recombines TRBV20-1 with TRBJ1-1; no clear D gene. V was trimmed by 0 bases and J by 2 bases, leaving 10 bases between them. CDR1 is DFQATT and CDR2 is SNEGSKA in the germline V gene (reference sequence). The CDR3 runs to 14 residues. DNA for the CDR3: TGCAGTGCTAGAGAGGGCGCCGCCAACACTGAAGCTTTCTTT. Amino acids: CSAREGAANTEAFF.

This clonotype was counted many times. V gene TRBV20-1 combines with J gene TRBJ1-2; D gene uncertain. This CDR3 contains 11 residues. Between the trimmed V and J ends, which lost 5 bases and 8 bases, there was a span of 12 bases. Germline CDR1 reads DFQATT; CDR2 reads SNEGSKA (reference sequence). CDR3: CSAGPQWGYTF. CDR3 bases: TGCAGTGCTGGACCTCAGTGGGGCTACACCTTC.

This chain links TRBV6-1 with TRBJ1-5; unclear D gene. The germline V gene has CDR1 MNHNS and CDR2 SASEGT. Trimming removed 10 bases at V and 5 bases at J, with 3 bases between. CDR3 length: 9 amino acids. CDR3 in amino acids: CANDQPQHF. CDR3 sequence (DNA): TGTGCCAACGATCAGCCCCAGCATTTT.

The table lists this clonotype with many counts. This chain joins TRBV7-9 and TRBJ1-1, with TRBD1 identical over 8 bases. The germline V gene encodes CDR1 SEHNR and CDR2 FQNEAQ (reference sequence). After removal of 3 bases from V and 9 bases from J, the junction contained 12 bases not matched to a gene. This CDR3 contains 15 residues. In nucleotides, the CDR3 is TGTGCCAGCAGCTTGGGGCTTGGAGGACAGGGCAAAGCTTTCTTT. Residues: CASSLGLGGQGKAFF. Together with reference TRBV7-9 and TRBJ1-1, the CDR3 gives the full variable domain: DTGVSQNPRHKITKRGQNVTFRCDPISEHNRLYWYRQTLGQGPEFLTYFQNEAQLEKSRLLSDRFSAERPKGSFSTLEIQRTEQGDSAMYLCASSLGLGGQGKAFFGQGTRLTVV.

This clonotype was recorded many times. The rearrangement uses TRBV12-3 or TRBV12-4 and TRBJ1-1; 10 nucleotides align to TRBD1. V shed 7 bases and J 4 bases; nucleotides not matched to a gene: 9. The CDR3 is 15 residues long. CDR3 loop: CASTPFGTGATEAFF. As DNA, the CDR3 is TGTGCCAGCACCCCCTTCGGGACAGGGGCCACTGAAGCTTTCTTT.

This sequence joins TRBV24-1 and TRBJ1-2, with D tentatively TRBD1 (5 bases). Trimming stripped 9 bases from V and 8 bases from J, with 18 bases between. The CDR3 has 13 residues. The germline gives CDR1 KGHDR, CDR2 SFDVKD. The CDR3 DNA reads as TGTGCCACCGCGGCCAGGGCGCATGGAGGCTACACCTTC. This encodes CATAARAHGGYTF.

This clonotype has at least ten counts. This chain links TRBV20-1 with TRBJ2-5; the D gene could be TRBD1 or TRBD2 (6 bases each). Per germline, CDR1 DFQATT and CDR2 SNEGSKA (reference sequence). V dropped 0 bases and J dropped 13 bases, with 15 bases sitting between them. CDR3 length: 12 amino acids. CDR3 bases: TGCAGTGCTAGAGATTTAGGGGGGTCCTTGTACTTC. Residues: CSARDLGGSLYF.

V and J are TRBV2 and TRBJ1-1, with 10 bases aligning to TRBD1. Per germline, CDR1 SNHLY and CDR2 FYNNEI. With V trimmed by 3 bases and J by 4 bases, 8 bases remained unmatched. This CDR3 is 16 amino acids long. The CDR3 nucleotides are TGTGCCAGCAGTGATAAGGCGGACAGGGGGGGCACTGAAGCTTTCTTT. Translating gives CASSDKADRGGTEAFF.

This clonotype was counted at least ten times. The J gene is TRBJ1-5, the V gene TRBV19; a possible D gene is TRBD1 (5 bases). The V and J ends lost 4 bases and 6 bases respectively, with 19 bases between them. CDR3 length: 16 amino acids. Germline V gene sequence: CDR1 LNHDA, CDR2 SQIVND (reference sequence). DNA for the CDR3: TGTGCCAGTAGTACCCTCTCGTGGAGGGGAGGTCAGCCCCAGCATTTT. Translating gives CASSTLSWRGGQPQHF.

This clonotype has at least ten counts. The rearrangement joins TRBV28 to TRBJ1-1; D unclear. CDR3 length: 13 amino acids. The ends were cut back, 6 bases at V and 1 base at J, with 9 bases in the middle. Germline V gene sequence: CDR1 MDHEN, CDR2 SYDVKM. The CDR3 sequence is CASRRPGNTEAFF. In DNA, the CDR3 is TGTGCCAGCAGGCGCCCGGGGAACACTGAAGCTTTCTTT.

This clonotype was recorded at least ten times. CDR3 DNA: TGTGCCAGCGGCCTGGGGACAGGGAAGTACTTC. Translated, it gives CASGLGTGKYF. The J gene is TRBJ2-7, the V gene TRBV2, with TRBD1 matching over 9 bases. Germline loops: CDR1 SNHLY, CDR2 FYNNEI. The V segment lost 8 bases and the J segment 11 bases; nucleotides outside the gene matches: 7. The CDR3 sequence is 11 residues long.

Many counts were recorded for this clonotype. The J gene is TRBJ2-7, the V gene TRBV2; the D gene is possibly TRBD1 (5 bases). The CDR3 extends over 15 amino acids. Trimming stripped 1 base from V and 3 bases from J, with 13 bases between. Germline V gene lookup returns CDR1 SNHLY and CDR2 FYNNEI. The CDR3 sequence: CASSEGTLLFYEQYF. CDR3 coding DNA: TGTGCCAGCAGTGAAGGGACACTACTATTCTACGAGCAGTACTTC.

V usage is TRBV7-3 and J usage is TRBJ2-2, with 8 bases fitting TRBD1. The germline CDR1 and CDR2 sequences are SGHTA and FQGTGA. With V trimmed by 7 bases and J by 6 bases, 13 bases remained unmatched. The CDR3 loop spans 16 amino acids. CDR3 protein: CASTPDRGEGAGELFF. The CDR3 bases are TGTGCCAGCACCCCAGACAGGGGCGAGGGGGCCGGGGAGCTGTTTTTT. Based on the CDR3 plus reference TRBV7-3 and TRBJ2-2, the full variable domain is GAGVSQTPSNKVTEKGKYVELRCDPISGHTALYWYRQSLGQGPEFLIYFQGTGAADDSGLPNDRFFAVRPEGSVSTLKIQRTERGDSAVYLCASTPDRGEGAGELFFGEGSRLTVL.

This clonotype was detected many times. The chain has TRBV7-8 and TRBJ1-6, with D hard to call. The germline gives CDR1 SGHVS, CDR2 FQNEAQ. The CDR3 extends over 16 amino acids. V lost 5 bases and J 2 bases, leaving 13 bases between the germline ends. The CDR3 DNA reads TGTGCCAGCAGCATCGCTGGGCAGGCCTATAATTCACCCCTCCACTTT. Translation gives CASSIAGQAYNSPLHF.

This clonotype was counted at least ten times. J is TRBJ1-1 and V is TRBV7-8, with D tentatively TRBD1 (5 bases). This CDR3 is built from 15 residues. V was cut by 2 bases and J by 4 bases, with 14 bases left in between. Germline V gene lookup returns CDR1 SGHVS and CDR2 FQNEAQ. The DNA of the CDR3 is TGTGCCAGCAGCTTACAACTGGGGGAAAGCACTGAAGCTTTCTTT. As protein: CASSLQLGESTEAFF.

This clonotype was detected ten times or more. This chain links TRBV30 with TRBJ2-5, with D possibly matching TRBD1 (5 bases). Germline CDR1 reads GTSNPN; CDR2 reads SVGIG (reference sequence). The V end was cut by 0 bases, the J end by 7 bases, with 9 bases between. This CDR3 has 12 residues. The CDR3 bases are TGTGCCTGGAGTGTAGAAGGGGTGACCCAGTACTTC. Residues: CAWSVEGVTQYF.

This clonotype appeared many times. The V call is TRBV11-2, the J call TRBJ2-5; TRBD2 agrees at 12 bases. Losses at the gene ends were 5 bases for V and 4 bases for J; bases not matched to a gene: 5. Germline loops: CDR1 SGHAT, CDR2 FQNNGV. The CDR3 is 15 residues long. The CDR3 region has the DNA TGTGCCAGCAGCCCAAGGACTAGCGGGGTAGAGACCCAGTACTTC. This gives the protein CASSPRTSGVETQYF.

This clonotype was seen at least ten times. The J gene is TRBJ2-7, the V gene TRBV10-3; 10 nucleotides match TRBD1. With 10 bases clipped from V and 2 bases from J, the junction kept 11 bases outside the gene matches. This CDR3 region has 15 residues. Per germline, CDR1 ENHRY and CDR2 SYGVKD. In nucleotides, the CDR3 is TGTGCCACCAAACGGCCCGGGACAGGGGCCTACGAGCAGTACTTC. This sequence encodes CATKRPGTGAYEQYF.

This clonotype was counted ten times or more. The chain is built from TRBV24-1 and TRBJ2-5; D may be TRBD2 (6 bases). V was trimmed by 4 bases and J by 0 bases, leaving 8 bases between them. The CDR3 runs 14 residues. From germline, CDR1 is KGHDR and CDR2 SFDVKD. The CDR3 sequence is CATSEPSDQETQYF. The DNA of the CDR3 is TGTGCCACCAGTGAGCCTAGCGACCAAGAGACCCAGTACTTC.

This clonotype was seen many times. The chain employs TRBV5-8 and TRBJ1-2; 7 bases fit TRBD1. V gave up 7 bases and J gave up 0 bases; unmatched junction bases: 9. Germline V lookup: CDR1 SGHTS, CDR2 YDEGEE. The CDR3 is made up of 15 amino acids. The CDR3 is CASWTRQGPNYGYTF. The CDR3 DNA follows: TGTGCCAGCTGGACCCGACAGGGACCTAACTATGGCTACACCTTC.

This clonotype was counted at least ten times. CDR3 region: CSASGPREGTGELFF. The CDR3 DNA sequence: TGCAGTGCTAGTGGCCCCAGAGAGGGCACCGGGGAGCTGTTTTTT. The rearrangement links TRBV20-1 to TRBJ2-2, with D perhaps matching TRBD2 (5 bases). Trimming stripped 3 bases from V and 4 bases from J, with 15 bases between. The germline V gene encodes CDR1 DFQATT and CDR2 SNEGSKA (reference sequence). This CDR3 region has 15 residues.